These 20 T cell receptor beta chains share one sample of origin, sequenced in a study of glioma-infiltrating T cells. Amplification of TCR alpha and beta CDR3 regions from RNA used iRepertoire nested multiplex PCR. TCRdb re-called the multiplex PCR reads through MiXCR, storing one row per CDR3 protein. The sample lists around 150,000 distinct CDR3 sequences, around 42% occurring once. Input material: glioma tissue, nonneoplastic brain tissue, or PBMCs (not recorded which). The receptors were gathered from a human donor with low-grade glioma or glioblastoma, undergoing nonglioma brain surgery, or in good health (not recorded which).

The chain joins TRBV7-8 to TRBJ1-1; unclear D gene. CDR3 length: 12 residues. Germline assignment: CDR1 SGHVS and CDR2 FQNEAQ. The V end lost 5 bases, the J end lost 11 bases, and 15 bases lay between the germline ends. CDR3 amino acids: CASSAMDQVAFF. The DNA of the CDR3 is TGTGCCAGCAGCGCCATGGACCAGGTGGCTTTCTTT.

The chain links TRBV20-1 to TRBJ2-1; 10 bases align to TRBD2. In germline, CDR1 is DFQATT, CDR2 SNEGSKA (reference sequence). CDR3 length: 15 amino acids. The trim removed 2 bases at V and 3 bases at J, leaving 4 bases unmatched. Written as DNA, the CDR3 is TGCAGTGCTAGACCCGGGACTAGCGTCTACAATGAGCAGTTCTTC. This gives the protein CSARPGTSVYNEQFF.

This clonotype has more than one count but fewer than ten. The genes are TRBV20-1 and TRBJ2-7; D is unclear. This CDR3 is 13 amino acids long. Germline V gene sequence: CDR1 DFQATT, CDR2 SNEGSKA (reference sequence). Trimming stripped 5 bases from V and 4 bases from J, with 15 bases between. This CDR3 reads CSAAPDELYEQYF. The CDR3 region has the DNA TGCAGTGCTGCCCCGGACGAGCTATACGAGCAGTACTTC.

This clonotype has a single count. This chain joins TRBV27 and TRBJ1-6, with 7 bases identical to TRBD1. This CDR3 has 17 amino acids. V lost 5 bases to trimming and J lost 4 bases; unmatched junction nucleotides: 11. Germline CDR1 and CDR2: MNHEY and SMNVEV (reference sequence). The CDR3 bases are TGTGCCAGCAGTGACGGTCGACAGGGTTCTTATAATTCACCCCTCCACTTT. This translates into CASSDGRQGSYNSPLHF.

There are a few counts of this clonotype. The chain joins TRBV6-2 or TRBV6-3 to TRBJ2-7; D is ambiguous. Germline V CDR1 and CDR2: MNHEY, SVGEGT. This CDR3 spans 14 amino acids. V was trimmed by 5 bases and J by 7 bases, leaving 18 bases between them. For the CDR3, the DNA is TGTGCCAGCAGTCCCCTTTCAGCCTCTCGGGAGCAGTACTTC. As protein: CASSPLSASREQYF.

The CDR3 DNA reads as TGTGCCAGCAGCTTCCCCGAGAATGAGCAGTTCTTC. Protein: CASSFPENEQFF. This chain uses TRBV7-9 with TRBJ2-1; D call uncertain. CDR1 is SEHNR and CDR2 is FQNEAQ in the germline V gene (reference sequence). Deletions cut 3 bases from V and 7 bases from J, with 7 bases between. This CDR3 contains 12 residues.

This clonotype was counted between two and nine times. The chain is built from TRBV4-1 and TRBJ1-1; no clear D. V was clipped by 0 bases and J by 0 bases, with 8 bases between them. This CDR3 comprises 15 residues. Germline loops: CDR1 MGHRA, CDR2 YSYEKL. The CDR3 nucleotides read TGCGCCAGCAGCCAAGAGACGACCTTGAACACTGAAGCTTTCTTT. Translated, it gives CASSQETTLNTEAFF.

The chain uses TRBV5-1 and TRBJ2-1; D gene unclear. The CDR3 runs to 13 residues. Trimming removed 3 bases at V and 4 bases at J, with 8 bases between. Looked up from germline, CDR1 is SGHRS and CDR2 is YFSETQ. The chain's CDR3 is CASSSTGYNEQFF. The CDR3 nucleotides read TGCGCCAGCAGCTCGACGGGTTACAATGAGCAGTTCTTC.

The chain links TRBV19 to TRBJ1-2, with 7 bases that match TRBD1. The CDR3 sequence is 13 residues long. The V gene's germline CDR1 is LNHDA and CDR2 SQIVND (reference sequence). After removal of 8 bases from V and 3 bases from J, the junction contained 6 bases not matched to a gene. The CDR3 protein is CASHRGDHYGYTF. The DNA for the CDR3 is TGTGCCAGTCACAGGGGCGATCACTATGGCTACACCTTC. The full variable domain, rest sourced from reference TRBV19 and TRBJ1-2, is DGGITQSPKYLFRKEGQNVTLSCEQNLNHDAMYWYRQDPGQGLRLIYYSQIVNDFQKGDIAEGYSVSREKKESFPLTVTSAQKNPTAFYLCASHRGDHYGYTFGSGTRLTVV.

The CDR3 DNA sequence: TGCAGTGCTACAGGGGTTGAGAACACTGAAGCTTTCTTT. This sequence encodes CSATGVENTEAFF. The chain uses TRBV20-1 and TRBJ1-1; tentatively, D is TRBD1 (6 bases). CDR3 length: 13 residues. Germline CDR1 DFQATT, CDR2 SNEGSKA (reference sequence). V gave up 4 bases and J gave up 1 base, with 10 bases separating them.

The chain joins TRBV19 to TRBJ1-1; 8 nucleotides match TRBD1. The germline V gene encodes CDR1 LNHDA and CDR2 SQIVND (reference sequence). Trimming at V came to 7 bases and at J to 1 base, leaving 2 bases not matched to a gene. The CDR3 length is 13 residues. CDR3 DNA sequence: TGTGCCAGTAAGGGACAGGAGAACACTGAAGCTTTCTTT. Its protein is CASKGQENTEAFF.

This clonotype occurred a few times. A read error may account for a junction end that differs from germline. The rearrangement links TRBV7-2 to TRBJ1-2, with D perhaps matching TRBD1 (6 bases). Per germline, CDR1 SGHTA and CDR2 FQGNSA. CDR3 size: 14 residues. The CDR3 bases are TGTGCCCGCAGCTTACGGGACACTAACTATGGCTACACCTTC. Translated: CARSLRDTNYGYTF.

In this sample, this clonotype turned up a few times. CDR3 nucleotides: TGTGCCAGCAGTAGTTACGGGACTAGCGTCCAAGAGACCCAGTACTTC. Translating gives CASSSYGTSVQETQYF. J is TRBJ2-5 and V is TRBV6-2 or TRBV6-3; 10 nucleotides agree with TRBD2. This CDR3 has 16 residues. Germline-derived CDR1 and CDR2 are MNHEY and SVGEGT. V was pared by 5 bases and J by 1 base, with 7 bases of the junction left unmatched.

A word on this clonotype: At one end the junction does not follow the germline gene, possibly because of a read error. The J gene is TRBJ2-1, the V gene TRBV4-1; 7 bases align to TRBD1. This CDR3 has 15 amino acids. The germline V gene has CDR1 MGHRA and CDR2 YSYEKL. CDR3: CASGQEDRINNEQFF. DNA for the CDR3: TGCGCCAGCGGCCAAGAGGACAGGATTAACAATGAGCAGTTCTTC.

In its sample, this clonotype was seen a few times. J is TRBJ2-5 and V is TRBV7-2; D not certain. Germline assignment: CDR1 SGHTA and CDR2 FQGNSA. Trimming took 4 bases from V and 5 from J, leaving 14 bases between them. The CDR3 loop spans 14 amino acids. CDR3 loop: CASSSGTLGETQYF. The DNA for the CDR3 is TGTGCCAGCAGCTCGGGCACTCTTGGGGAGACCCAGTACTTC.

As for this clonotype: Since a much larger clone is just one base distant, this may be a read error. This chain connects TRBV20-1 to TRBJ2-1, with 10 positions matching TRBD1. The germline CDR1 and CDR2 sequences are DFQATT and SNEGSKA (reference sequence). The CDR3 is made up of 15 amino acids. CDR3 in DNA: TGCAGTGCTACGGGGGGGGACAGGGGCGCCTACGAGCAGCACTTC. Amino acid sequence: CSATGGDRGAYEQHF.

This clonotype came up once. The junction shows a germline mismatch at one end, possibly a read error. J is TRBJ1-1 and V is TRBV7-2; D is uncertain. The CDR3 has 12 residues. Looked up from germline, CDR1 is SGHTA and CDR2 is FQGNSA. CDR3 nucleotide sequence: TGTGCCGGAAGAATGGGGAACAGTGAAGCTTTCTTT. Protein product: CAGRMGNSEAFF.

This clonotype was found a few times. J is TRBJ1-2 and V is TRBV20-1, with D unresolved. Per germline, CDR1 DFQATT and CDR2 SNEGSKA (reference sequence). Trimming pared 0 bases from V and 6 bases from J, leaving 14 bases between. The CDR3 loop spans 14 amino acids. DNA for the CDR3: TGCAGTGCTAGAGATGAACTCGGGAGTAATGGCTACACCTTC. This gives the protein CSARDELGSNGYTF.

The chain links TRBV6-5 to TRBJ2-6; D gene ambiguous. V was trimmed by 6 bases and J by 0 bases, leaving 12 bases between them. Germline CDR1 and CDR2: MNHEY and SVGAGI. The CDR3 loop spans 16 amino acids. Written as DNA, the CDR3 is TGTGCCAGCAGCGCCGGCCTCGTCTCTGGGGCCAACGTCCTGACTTTC. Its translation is CASSAGLVSGANVLTF.

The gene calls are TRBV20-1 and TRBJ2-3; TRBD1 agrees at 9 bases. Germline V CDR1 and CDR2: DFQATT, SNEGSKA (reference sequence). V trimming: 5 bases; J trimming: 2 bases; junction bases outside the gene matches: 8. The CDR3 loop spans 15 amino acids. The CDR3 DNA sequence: TGCAGTGCTGTTCCGGGACAGGGATTCACAGATACGCAGTATTTT. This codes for CSAVPGQGFTDTQYF.